This T cell receptor (beta chain) was identified during a study of T-cell reconstitution after alpha-beta-depleted transplantation in children (dated by TCRdb to 2016 to 2017). In the study overall: Using TCR repertoire profiling, the study followed T-cell immune reconstitution in a quantitative way in children after TCRalphabeta/CD19-depleted allogeneic hematopoietic cell transplantation.

This clonotype has a count of ten or more. Its binding antigen is unknown. There are no base qualities to consult, and no much larger clone falls within one base. The treatment or condition label of this sample denotes: allogeneic hematopoietic cell transplantation with graft depleted of TCRalphabeta T cells and CD19 B cells. The children who served as transplant recipients had been given grafts of TCRalphabeta/CD19-depleted allogeneic hematopoietic cells. Summary of the overall study and its limitations: The apparently early alphabetaT-cell count recovery about two months after transplant was reportedly dependent on only several hundred rapidly expanded clones derived from non-depleted graft cells. Hyperexpanded clone frequencies declined over subsequent months; after one year, T-cell counts and TCRbeta diversity were mostly attributed to newly produced T cells. In some patients, the high TCRbeta diversity seen at day 60 was put down to recipient T cells and intrathymic progenitors that had survived conditioning.

Libraries were prepared through PCR. For sequencing, an Illumina HiSeq 2500 was employed. Molecular barcoding was employed in the preparation of TCR libraries, with unique molecular identifiers being used to normalize TCRbeta repertoire quantification. TCRdb ran its own pipeline on the public reads, namely fastp trimming at Q25 and MiXCR clone calling, and kept in-frame beta chains. Rows are combined by CDR3 protein, so each entry shows the most common genes and DNA. The sample profile shows about 300,000 distinct CDR3 sequences; 6.5% to 9% of them were found once. In total, the top ten clones hold about 9.1% of the sample. The specimen was peripheral blood, collected 360 days after TCRalphabeta/CD19-depleted stem cell transplant. The origin of this receptor is a female patient between 2 and 15 years old who had a stem cell transplant for Fanconi anemia, so the T cells may come from the graft donor.

DNA sequence: TGTGCCAGCAGTTTATACGGGGTGGATCAGCCCCAGCATTTT. The encoded protein is CASSLYGVDQPQHF. This sequence uses TRBV28 and TRBJ1-5, with no D gene named confidently. Spanning cysteine to phenylalanine, the CDR3 consists of 14 amino acids. The retained sequence is limited to the CDR3, 42 bases, with the frame set at the first base. For CDR1 and CDR2, the germline V gene lists MDHEN and SYDVKM. Trimming removed 1 base from V and 5 bases from J, leaving 9 bases between the germline ends. The full variable domain, with segments outside the CDR3 supplied by the reference TRBV28 and TRBJ1-5 proteins, appears as DVKVTQSSRYLVKRTGEKVFLECVQDMDHENMFWYRQDPGLGLRLIYFSYDVKMKEKGDIPEGYSVSREKKERFSLILESASTNQTSMYLCASSLYGVDQPQHFGDGTRLSIL.